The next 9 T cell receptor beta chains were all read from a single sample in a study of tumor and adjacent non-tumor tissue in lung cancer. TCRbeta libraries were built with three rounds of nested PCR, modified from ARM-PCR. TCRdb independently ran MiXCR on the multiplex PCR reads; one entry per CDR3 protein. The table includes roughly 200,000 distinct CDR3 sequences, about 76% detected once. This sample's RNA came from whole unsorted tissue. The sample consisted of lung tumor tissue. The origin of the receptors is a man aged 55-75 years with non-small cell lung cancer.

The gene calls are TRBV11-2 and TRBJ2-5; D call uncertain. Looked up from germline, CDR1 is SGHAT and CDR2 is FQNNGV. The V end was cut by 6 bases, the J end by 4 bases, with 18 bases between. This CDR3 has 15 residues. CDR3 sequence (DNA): TGTGCCAGCAGACGTGAAGTTATCAACCGAGAGACCCAGTACTTC. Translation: CASRREVINRETQYF.

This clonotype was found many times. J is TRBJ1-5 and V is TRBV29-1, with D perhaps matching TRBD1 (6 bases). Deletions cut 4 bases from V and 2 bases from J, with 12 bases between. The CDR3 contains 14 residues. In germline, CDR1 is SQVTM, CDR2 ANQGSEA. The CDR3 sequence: CSVAGEVGNQPQHF. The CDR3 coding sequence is TGCAGCGTTGCAGGGGAGGTGGGCAATCAGCCCCAGCATTTT.

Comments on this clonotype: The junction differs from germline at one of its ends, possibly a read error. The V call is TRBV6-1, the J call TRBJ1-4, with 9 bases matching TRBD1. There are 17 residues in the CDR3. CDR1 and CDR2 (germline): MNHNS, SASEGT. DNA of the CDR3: TGTGCCTGCAGTTCTGACAGGGGGGACACTTCTAATGAAAAACTGTTTTTT. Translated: CACSSDRGDTSNEKLFF.

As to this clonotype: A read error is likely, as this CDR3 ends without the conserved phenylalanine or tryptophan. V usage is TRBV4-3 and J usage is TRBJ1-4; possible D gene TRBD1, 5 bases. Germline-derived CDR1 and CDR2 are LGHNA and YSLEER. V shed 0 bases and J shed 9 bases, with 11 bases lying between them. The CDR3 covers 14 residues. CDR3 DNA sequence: TGCGCCAGCAGCCAAGAGAGCGACAGCCAAAAACTGTTTTTA. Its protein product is CASSQESDSQKLFL.

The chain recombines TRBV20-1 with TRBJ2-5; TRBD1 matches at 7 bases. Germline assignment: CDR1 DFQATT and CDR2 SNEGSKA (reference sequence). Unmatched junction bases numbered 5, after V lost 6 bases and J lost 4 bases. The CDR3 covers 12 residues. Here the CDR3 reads CSAAWTGETQYF. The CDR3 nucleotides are TGCAGTGCGGCCTGGACAGGAGAGACCCAGTACTTC.

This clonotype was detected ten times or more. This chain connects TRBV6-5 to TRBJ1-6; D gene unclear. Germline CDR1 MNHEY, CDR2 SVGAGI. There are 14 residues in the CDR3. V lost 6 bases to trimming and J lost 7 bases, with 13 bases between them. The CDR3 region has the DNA TGTGCCAGCAGCCGAGCCGGCAGAAATTCACCCCTCCACTTT. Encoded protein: CASSRAGRNSPLHF.

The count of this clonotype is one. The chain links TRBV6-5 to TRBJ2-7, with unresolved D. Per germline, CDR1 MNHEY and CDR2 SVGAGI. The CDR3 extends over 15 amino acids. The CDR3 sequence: CDGGNGVVTRYEQYF. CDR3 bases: TGTGACGGCGGCAATGGGGTAGTCACTCGCTACGAGCAGTACTTC.

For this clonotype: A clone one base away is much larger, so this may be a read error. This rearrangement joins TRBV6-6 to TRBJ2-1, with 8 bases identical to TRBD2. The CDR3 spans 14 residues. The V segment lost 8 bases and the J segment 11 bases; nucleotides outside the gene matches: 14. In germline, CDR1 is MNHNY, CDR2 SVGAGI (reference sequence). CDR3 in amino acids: CASGSGTRGNKQFF. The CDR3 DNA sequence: TGTGCCAGCGGATCCGGGACTAGGGGTAATAAGCAGTTCTTC.

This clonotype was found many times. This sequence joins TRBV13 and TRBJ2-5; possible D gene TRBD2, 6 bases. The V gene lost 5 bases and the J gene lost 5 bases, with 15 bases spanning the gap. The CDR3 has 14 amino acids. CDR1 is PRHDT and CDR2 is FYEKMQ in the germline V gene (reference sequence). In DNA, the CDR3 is TGTGCCAGCAGCACCGGTTCGGGGGTGGAGACCCAGTACTTC. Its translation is CASSTGSGVETQYF.